The sequence of this T cell receptor beta chain was determined in a study of blood T cell repertoires in COVID-19. Libraries were prepared by immunoSEQ multiplex PCR; TCRdb keeps only in-frame clonotypes and omits some of them. Here the sample spans tens of thousands of clones, roughly 85% being singletons. Looked up from germline, CDR1 is SNHLY and CDR2 is FYNNEI. The J segment lost 5 bases and the V segment lost 2 bases, leaving 2 bases of the junction unmatched. The CDR3 consists of 14 residues. This sequence joins TRBV2 and TRBJ1-1; 10 bases align to TRBD1. Sample: peripheral blood. This TCR was sampled from a human donor in a cohort sampled during active COVID-19. CDR3 sequence reads: CASSERDRGTEAFF. The CDR3 DNA sequence: TGTGCCAGCAGTGAAAGGGACAGGGGAACTGAAGCTTTCTTT.